The clone carrying this T cell receptor (beta chain) was observed a handful of times. The antigen remains undetermined. This entry is derived from a study of cytomegalovirus exposure and HLA in healthy donors. With 60 Vbeta and 13 Jbeta primers, the PCR was carried out. In the authors' methods: It was a later analysis that counted tens of millions of unique TCR beta chains, of which some 10 million were shared. Data came from immunoSEQ multiplex PCR; TCRdb stores just in-frame clones and leaves some out. D and trimming come from the DNA, and the V and J calls and clone size come from that table. The data contain 60,000 to 100,000 clones, over 70% of them seen just once; the ten biggest clones take up approximately 1.6%. The CDR3 is made up of 16 amino acids. Losses at the gene ends were 3 bases for V and 4 bases for J; bases not matched to a gene: 8. Germline lookup yields CDR1 KGHSH and CDR2 LQKENI.

Study-level results: Some TCR beta chains (around 160 of them) were listed as cytomegalovirus-associated.

This chain joins TRBV18 and TRBJ2-1, with 8 bases fitting TRBD1. Sequences were obtained from PBMCs. The TCR originated in a man aged 35-49 years in good health and CMV-seronegative. CDR3 in amino acids: CASSPSGTGIYNEQFF. CDR3 bases: TGTGCCAGCTCACCTTCCGGGACAGGAATATACAATGAGCAGTTCTTC.